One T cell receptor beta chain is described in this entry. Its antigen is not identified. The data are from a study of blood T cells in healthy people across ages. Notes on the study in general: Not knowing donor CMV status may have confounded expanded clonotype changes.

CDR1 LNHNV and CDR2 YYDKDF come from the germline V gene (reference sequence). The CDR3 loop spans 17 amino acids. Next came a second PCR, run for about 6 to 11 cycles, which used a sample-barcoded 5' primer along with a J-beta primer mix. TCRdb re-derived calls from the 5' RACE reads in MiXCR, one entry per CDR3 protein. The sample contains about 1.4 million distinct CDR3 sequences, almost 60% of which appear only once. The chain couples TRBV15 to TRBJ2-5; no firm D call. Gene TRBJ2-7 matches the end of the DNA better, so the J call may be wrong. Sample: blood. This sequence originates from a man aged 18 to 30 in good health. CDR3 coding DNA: TGTGCCACCAGCAGAGATCTACGGGTACCCTTATCCTACGAGCAGTACTTC. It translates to CATSRDLRVPLSYEQYF.